This T cell receptor beta chain is from a study of OX40 agonist ivuxolimab in advanced cancers. The repertoire was sequenced with immunoSEQ multiplex PCR; TCRdb's copy has only in-frame clones and lacks some. Of around 70,000 clones in the sample, about 84% were seen once. The length of the CDR3 is 15 residues. Trimming at V came to 6 bases and at J to 4 bases, leaving 8 bases not matched to a gene. Germline-derived CDR1 and CDR2 are SGHNT and YENEEA. This rearrangement joins TRBV11-3 to TRBJ1-3; 8 bases fit TRBD1. The sequenced sample was CD4+ or CD8+ T cells sorted from blood, obtained in a trial of the OX40 agonist ivuxolimab. This TCR derives from an adult with an advanced solid tumor such as melanoma, head and neck, liver or kidney cancer. Here the CDR3 reads CASSSGQGRGNTIYF. Written as DNA, the CDR3 is TGTGCCAGCAGTTCCGGACAGGGCCGAGGAAACACCATATATTTT.